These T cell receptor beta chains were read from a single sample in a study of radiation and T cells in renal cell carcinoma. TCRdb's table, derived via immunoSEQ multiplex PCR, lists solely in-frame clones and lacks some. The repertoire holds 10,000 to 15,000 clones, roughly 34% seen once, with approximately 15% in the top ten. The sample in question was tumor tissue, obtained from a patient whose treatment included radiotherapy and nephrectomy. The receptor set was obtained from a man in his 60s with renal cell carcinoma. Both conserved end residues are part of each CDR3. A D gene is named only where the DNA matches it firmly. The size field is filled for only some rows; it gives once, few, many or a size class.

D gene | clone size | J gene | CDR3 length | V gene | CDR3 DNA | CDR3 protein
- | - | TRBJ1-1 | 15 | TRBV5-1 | TGCGCCAGCAGCAGGGCGGGCGGGGAGGTCACTGAAGCTTTCTTT | CASSRAGGEVTEAFF
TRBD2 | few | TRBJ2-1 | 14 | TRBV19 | TGTGCCAGTAGTACTAGCGGGATATCTAATGAGCAGTTCTTC | CASSTSGISNEQFF
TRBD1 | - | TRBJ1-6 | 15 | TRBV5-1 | TGCGCCAGCAGCTCTGGGACAGACCCCAATTCACCCCTCCACTTT | CASSSGTDPNSPLHF
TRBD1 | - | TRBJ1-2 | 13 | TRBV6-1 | TGTGCCAGCAGTTTACGGACAGGATATGGCTACACCTTC | CASSLRTGYGYTF
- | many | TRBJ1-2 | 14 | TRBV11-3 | TGTGCCAGCAGCTCACAGGGCCTCGGGTATGGCTACACCTTC | CASSSQGLGYGYTF
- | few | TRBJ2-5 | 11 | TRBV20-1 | TGCAGTGCTAGGCGCGGCGAGACCCAGTACTTC | CSARRGETQYF
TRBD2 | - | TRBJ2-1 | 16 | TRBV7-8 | TGTGCCAGCAGCGAAGGACTAGCGGGGGCAAGGGATGAGCAGTTCTTC | CASSEGLAGARDEQFF
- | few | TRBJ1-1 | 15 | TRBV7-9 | TGTGCCAGCAGCTTACCAGGGGCCCAGAACACTGAAGCTTTCTTT | CASSLPGAQNTEAFF
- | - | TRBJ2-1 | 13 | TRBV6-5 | TGTGCCAGCAGTTACTCAAGAGGGTATGAGCAGTTCTTC | CASSYSRGYEQFF
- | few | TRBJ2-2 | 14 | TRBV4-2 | TGTGCCAGCAGCCAAGGGGTCGGGACCGGGGAGCTGTTTTTT | CASSQGVGTGELFF
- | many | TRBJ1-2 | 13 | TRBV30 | TGTGCCTGGAGTACGGGAAGTTACTATGGCTACACCTTC | CAWSTGSYYGYTF
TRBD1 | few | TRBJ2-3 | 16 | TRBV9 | TGTGCCAGCAGCGTAGATGTCGGACAGGGGTCAGATACGCAGTATTTT | CASSVDVGQGSDTQYF
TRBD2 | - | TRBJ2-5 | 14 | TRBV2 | TGTGCCAGCAGTCGGACTAGCGGGAGCGAGACCCAGTACTTC | CASSRTSGSETQYF
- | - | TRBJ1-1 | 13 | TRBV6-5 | TGTGCCAGCAGTTACTCGGATGGGTCCGAAGCTTTCTTT | CASSYSDGSEAFF
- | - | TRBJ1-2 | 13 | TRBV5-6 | TGTGCCAGCAGCTTGCCCCGGGGGGGCGGCTACACCTTC | CASSLPRGGGYTF
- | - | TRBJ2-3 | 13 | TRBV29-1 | TGCAGCGTTGTTACAGGGACGGCAGATACGCAGTATTTT | CSVVTGTADTQYF
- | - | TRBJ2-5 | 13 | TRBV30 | TGTGCCTGGAGTGGGACAGCTAAAGAGACCCAGTACTTC | CAWSGTAKETQYF
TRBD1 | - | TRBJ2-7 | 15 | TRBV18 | TGTGCCAGCTCACTCGGACAGGGGATCTCCTACGAGCAGTACTTC | CASSLGQGISYEQYF
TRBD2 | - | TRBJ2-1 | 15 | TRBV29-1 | TGCAGCGCAGCCCCCCCACTAGCGGGTTACGATGAGCAGTTCTTC | CSAAPPLAGYDEQFF
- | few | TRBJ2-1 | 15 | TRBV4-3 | TGCGCCAGCAGCCAAGCAGGCAGCGGCTACAATGAGCAGTTCTTC | CASSQAGSGYNEQFF
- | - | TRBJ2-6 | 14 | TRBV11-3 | TGTGCCAGCAAGGCCGTCTCTGGGGCCAACGTCCTGACTTTC | CASKAVSGANVLTF
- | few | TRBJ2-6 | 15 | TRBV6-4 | TGTGCCAGCAGTGACTCGATCTCTGGGGCCAACGTCCTGACTTTC | CASSDSISGANVLTF
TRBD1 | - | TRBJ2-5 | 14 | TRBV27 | TGTGCCAGCAGTTCCTACAGGGGGCAAGAGACCCAGTACTTC | CASSSYRGQETQYF
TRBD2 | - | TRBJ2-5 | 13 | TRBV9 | TGTGCCAGCAGTTTTACTAGCGAGGAGACCCAGTACTTC | CASSFTSEETQYF